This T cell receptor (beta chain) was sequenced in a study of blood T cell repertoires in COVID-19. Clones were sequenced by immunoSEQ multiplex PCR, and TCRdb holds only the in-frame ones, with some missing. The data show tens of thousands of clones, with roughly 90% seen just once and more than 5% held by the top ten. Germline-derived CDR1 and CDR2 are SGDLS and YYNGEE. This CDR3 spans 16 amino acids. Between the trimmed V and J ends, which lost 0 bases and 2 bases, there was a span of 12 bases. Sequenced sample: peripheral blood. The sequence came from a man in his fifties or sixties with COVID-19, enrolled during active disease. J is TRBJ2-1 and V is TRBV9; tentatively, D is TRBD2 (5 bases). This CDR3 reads CASSVATSGAYNEQFF. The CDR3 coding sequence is TGTGCCAGCAGCGTAGCTACTAGTGGGGCCTACAATGAGCAGTTCTTC.